Sequencing of this T cell receptor (beta chain) was carried out in a study of chemoradiotherapy in HPV16-positive cancers. V was cut by 4 bases and J by 3 bases, with 13 bases left in between. Germline CDR1 and CDR2: SEHNR and FQNEAQ (reference sequence). The CDR3 runs to 15 residues. In the case of this clone: Its specificity is unknown.

Sequencing used immunoSEQ multiplex PCR; TCRdb keeps in-frame clones, though not all of them. The sample lists about 880 clones, roughly 89% seen once, with about 15% in the top ten. Study-wide results and limits: Functional assays defining HPV-specific T cells used only two HPV16-positive patients.

This TCR was sampled from a human donor with HPV-associated anogenital cancer. The chain uses TRBV7-9 and TRBJ1-5, with unresolved D. This sample comprised tumor tissue, obtained from a patient who underwent chemoradiotherapy. The CDR3 is CASSSWTEINQPQHF. The DNA of the CDR3 is TGTGCCAGCAGCTCCTGGACGGAGATCAATCAGCCCCAGCATTTT.